This record concerns one T cell receptor (beta chain) sequence. The PCR contained 60 Vbeta and 13 Jbeta primers. Assay: immunoSEQ multiplex PCR; the TCRdb copy retains only in-frame clones and omits some. The profile shows some 78,000 clones, approximately 69% of them singletons. The data derive from a study of cytomegalovirus exposure and HLA in healthy donors. V lost 6 bases and J lost 6; bases outside the gene matches: 4. The CDR3 extends over 14 amino acids. Germline CDR1 reads WNHNN; CDR2 reads SYGVQD (reference sequence). The receptor's source is a middle-aged man in good health and CMV-seropositive. Material for sequencing was PBMCs. The chain is built from TRBV10-1 and TRBJ2-2; TRBD1 agrees at 10 bases. The CDR3 nucleotides are TGCGCCAGCAGACCCGGACAGGGGGCCGGGGAGCTGTTTTTT. This translates into CASRPGQGAGELFF.